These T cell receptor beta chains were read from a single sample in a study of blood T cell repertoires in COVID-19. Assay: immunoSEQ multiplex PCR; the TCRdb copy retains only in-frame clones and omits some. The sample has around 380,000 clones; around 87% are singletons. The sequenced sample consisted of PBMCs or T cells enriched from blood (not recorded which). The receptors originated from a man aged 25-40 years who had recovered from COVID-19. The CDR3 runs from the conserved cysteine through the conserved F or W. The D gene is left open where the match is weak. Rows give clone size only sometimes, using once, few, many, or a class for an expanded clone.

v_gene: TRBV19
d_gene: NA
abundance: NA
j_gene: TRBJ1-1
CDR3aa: CASSLQQAGGTEAFF
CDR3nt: TGTGCCAGTAGTTTACAACAGGCGGGAGGCACTGAAGCTTTCTTT

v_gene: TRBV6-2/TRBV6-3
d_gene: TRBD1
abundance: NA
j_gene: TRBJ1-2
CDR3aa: CASSTGTGYGYTF
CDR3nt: TGTGCCAGCAGTACCGGGACAGGCTATGGCTACACCTTC

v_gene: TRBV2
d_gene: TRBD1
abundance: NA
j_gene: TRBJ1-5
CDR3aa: CASKGQWNQPQHF
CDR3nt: TGTGCCAGCAAGGGACAGTGGAATCAGCCCCAGCATTTT

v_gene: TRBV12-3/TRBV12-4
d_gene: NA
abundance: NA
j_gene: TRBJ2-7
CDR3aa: CASSVDLSYEQYF
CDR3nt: TGTGCCAGCAGTGTGGACTTATCCTACGAGCAGTACTTC

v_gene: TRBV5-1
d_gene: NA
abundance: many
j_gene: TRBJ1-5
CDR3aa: CASSLAGGGDSPQHF
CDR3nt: TGCGCCAGCAGCTTGGCCGGAGGGGGGGACTCGCCCCAGCATTTT

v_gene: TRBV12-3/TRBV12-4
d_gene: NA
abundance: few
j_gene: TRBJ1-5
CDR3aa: CASSWASNQPQHF
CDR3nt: TGTGCCAGCAGTTGGGCCAGCAATCAGCCCCAGCATTTT

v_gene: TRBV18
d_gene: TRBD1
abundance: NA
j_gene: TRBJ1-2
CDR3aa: CASSPGTGTDNYGYTF
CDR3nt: TGTGCCAGCTCACCCGGTACCGGGACAGATAACTATGGCTACACCTTC

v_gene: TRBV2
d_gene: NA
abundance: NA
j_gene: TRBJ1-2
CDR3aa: CASSPGGGRGYTF
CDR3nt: TGTGCCAGCAGCCCGGGGGGGGGTCGTGGCTACACCTTC

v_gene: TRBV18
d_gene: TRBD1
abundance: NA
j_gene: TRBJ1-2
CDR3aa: CASSPSTGTGLGYTF
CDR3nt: TGTGCCAGCTCACCGAGCACCGGGACAGGGCTTGGCTACACCTTC

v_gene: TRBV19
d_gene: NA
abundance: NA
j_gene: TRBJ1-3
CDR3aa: CASSPGRTAGNTIYF
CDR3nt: TGTGCCAGTAGTCCGGGGAGAACGGCTGGAAACACCATATATTTT

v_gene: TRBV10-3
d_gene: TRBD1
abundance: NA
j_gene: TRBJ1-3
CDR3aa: CAISATGVTGNTIYF
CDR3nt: TGTGCCATCAGTGCGACAGGGGTCACTGGAAACACCATATATTTT

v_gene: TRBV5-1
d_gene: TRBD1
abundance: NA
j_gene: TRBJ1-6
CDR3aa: CASSLAQGDSPLHF
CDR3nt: TGCGCCAGCAGCTTGGCGCAGGGGGATTCACCCCTCCACTTT

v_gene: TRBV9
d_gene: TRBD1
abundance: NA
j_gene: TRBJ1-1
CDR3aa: CASSVLGQTVNTEAFF
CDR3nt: TGTGCCAGCAGCGTACTGGGACAGACCGTGAACACTGAAGCTTTCTTT

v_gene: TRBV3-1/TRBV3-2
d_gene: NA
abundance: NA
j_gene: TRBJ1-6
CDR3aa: CASSQGQLYNSPLHF
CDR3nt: TGTGCCAGCAGCCAAGGACAGCTTTATAATTCACCCCTCCACTTT

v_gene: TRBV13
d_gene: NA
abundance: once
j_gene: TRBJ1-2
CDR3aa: CASSQTWQTNYGYTF
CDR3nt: TGTGCCAGCAGCCAGACCTGGCAGACAAACTATGGCTACACCTTC

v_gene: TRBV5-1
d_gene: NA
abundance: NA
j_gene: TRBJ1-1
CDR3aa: CASSPGSNPEAFF
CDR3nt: TGCGCCAGCAGCCCTGGTAGCAACCCTGAAGCTTTCTTT

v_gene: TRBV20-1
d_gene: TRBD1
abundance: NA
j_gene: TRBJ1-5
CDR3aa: CSASTGGDQPQHF
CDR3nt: TGCAGTGCTAGTACAGGGGGGGATCAGCCCCAGCATTTT

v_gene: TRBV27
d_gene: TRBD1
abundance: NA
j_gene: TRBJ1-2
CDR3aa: CASRGTGGGYGYTF
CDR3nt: TGTGCCAGCAGGGGGACAGGGGGTGGCTATGGCTACACCTTC

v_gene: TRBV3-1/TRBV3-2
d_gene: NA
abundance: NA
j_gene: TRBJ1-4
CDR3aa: CASSLRVVTEKLFF
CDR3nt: TGTGCCAGCAGCCTCAGGGTTGTTACTGAAAAACTGTTTTTT

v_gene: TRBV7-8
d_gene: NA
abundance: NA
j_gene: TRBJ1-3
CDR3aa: CASSLDPGALPSGNTIYF
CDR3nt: TGTGCCAGCAGCTTAGATCCAGGGGCACTCCCCTCTGGAAACACCATATATTTT

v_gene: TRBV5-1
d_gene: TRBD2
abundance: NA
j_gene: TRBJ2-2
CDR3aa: CASRRETSGGSNTGELFF
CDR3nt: TGCGCCAGCAGGAGGGAGACTAGCGGGGGGTCGAACACCGGGGAGCTGTTTTTT

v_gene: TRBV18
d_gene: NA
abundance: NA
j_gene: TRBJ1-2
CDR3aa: CASSPNLQVVNYGYTF
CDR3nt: TGTGCCAGCTCACCAAATCTCCAGGTGGTTAACTATGGCTACACCTTC

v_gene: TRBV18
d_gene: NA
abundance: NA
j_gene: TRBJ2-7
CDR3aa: CASSPLASFSSYEQYF
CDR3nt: TGTGCCAGCTCACCACTGGCAAGTTTCAGCTCCTACGAGCAGTACTTC

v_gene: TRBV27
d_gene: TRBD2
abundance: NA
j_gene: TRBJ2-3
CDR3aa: CASSPPAGGGTDTQYF
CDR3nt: TGTGCCAGCAGTCCCCCCGCGGGAGGCGGGACAGATACGCAGTATTTT

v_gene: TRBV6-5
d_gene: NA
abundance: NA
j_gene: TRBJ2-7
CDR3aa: CASSYGTPSSYEQYF
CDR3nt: TGTGCTAGCAGTTACGGGACACCTAGCTCCTACGAGCAGTACTTC

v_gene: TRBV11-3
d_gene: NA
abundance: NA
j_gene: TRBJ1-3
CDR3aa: CASSLNSRDTIYF
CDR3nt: TGTGCCAGCAGCTTAAACAGCCGCGACACCATATATTTT

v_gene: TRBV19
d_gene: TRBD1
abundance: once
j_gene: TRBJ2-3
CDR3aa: CASRTGVVGTDTQYF
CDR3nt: TGTGCCAGTAGGACAGGGGTAGTGGGCACAGATACGCAGTATTTT

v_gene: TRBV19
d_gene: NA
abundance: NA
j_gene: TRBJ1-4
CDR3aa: CASSLRKATNEKLFF
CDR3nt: TGTGCCAGTAGTCTGAGGAAGGCAACTAATGAAAAACTGTTTTTT

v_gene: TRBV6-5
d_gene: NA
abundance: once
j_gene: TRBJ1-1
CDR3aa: CATDRNTEAFF
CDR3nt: TGTGCCACGGACAGGAACACTGAAGCTTTCTTT

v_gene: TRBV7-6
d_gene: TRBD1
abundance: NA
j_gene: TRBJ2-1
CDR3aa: CASSLLQGAEQFF
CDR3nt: TGTGCCAGCAGCTTATTACAGGGGGCTGAGCAGTTCTTC

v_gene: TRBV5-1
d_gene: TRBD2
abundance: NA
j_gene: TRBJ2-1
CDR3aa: CASSLAPSGGDNEQFF
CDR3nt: TGCGCCAGCAGCTTGGCCCCTAGCGGGGGGGACAATGAGCAGTTCTTC

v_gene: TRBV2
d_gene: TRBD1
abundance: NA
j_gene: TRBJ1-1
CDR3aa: CASSYPGQGRPQAFF
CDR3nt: TGTGCCAGCAGTTATCCGGGACAGGGGCGCCCCCAAGCTTTCTTT

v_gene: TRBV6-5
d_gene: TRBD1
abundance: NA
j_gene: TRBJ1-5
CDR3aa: CASSPTLDRVQPQHF
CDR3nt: TGTGCCAGCAGCCCAACCCTCGACAGGGTCCAGCCCCAGCATTTT

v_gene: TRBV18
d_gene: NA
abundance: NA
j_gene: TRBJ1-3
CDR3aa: CASSPTSGNTIYF
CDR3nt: TGTGCCAGCTCACCGACTTCCGGAAACACCATATATTTT

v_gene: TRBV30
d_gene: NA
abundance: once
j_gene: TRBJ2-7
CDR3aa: CAWSAPTYEQYF
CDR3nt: TGTGCCTGGAGTGCCCCAACATACGAGCAGTACTTC